These T cell receptor beta chains were read from a single sample in a study of T cell responses to AZD1222 COVID-19 vaccine. Assay used: immunoSEQ multiplex PCR; TCRdb lists only in-frame clones, some missing. Among about 170,000 clones listed, more than 90% were seen once. The sample here was peripheral blood, taken on day 0 of AZD1222 vaccination. These receptors were taken from an adult in good health. Each CDR3 is given with its conserved first and last residue. Each record gives: clone size, D gene, J gene, V gene, CDR3 length, CDR3 protein, CDR3 DNA. The D gene is left open where the match is weak. Clone size is not always given. Where it is, it says once, few, many or a class for expanded clones.

size: once
D: NA
J: TRBJ2-7
V: TRBV29-1
length: 13
CDR3: CSASTGPIYEQYF
DNA: TGCAGCGCTTCGACAGGACCGATCTACGAGCAGTACTTC

size: NA
D: NA
J: TRBJ1-1
V: TRBV12-3/TRBV12-4
length: 13
CDR3: CASTGWLHTEAFF
DNA: TGTGCCAGCACCGGGTGGCTTCACACTGAAGCTTTCTTT

size: NA
D: TRBD2
J: TRBJ2-5
V: TRBV5-5
length: 14
CDR3: CASSFSGRGETQYF
DNA: TGTGCCAGCAGCTTTAGCGGGAGGGGAGAGACCCAGTACTTC

size: once
D: NA
J: TRBJ2-3
V: TRBV7-2
length: 16
CDR3: CASSSTPGSGTDTQYF
DNA: TGTGCCAGCAGCTCCACCCCCGGGAGCGGCACAGATACGCAGTATTTT

size: few
D: TRBD1
J: TRBJ1-1
V: TRBV9
length: 17
CDR3: CASSVEGTGAPNTEAFF
DNA: TGTGCCAGCAGCGTAGAGGGGACAGGTGCCCCGAACACTGAAGCTTTCTTT

size: NA
D: NA
J: TRBJ2-2
V: TRBV7-2
length: 17
CDR3: CASSLAFQRKNTGELFF
DNA: TGTGCCAGCAGCTTAGCGTTCCAGCGTAAGAACACCGGGGAGCTGTTTTTT

size: NA
D: NA
J: TRBJ2-5
V: TRBV4-1
length: 15
CDR3: CASRHLWGAGETQYF
DNA: TGCGCCAGCAGACACCTTTGGGGGGCTGGAGAGACCCAGTACTTC

size: NA
D: NA
J: TRBJ2-3
V: TRBV5-1
length: 12
CDR3: CASSSHTDTQYF
DNA: TGCGCCAGCAGCTCGCACACAGATACGCAGTATTTT

size: NA
D: NA
J: TRBJ1-2
V: TRBV28
length: 13
CDR3: CANAEGRNYGYTF
DNA: TGTGCCAACGCGGAGGGCAGGAACTATGGCTACACCTTC

size: NA
D: NA
J: TRBJ1-1
V: TRBV6-2/TRBV6-3
length: 12
CDR3: CASSSGSREAFF
DNA: TGTGCCAGCAGTTCGGGCTCCCGTGAAGCTTTCTTT

size: NA
D: TRBD2
J: TRBJ2-5
V: TRBV7-3
length: 15
CDR3: CASSLNSGRGETQYF
DNA: TGTGCCAGCAGTCTAAACAGCGGGAGGGGAGAGACCCAGTACTTC

size: NA
D: TRBD1
J: TRBJ1-4
V: TRBV7-2
length: 14
CDR3: CASRRQGATEKLFF
DNA: TGTGCCAGCAGAAGACAGGGGGCGACGGAAAAACTGTTTTTT

size: NA
D: NA
J: TRBJ2-7
V: TRBV6-1
length: 15
CDR3: CASSETLLLPYEQYF
DNA: TGTGCCAGCAGTGAGACACTTCTACTCCCCTACGAGCAGTACTTC

size: few
D: TRBD1
J: TRBJ2-7
V: TRBV7-2
length: 15
CDR3: CASSLGTGSPREQYF
DNA: TGTGCCAGCAGCTTAGGGACAGGCTCTCCTCGAGAGCAGTACTTC

size: NA
D: TRBD1
J: TRBJ2-3
V: TRBV7-3
length: 15
CDR3: CASSFGTGGADTQYF
DNA: TGTGCCAGCAGCTTCGGGACAGGGGGTGCAGATACGCAGTATTTT

size: NA
D: NA
J: TRBJ1-4
V: TRBV6-5
length: 14
CDR3: CASRLRGMGEKLFF
DNA: TGTGCCAGCCGCCTCCGAGGGATGGGCGAAAAACTGTTTTTT

size: NA
D: TRBD2
J: TRBJ2-1
V: TRBV27
length: 16
CDR3: CASSLSGGGDLNEQFF
DNA: TGTGCCAGCAGTTTATCCGGCGGGGGGGATCTCAATGAGCAGTTCTTC

size: NA
D: NA
J: TRBJ1-2
V: TRBV3-1/TRBV3-2
length: 11
CDR3: CASSRGSGYTF
DNA: TGTGCCAGCAGCCGGGGCAGTGGCTACACCTTC

size: few
D: TRBD1
J: TRBJ2-4
V: TRBV27
length: 13
CDR3: CASSSGDSRIQYF
DNA: TGTGCCAGCAGTTCCGGGGACAGCCGTATTCAGTACTTC

size: NA
D: NA
J: TRBJ1-1
V: TRBV29-1
length: 11
CDR3: CSVDPSRGAFF
DNA: TGCAGCGTTGACCCGAGTCGGGGAGCTTTCTTT

size: NA
D: NA
J: TRBJ2-3
V: TRBV2
length: 12
CDR3: CASRIGGDTQYF
DNA: TGTGCCAGCAGAATAGGGGGAGATACGCAGTATTTT

size: NA
D: NA
J: TRBJ2-7
V: TRBV18
length: 15
CDR3: CASSPSEGVSYEQYF
DNA: TGTGCCAGCTCACCGTCAGAAGGAGTATCCTACGAGCAGTACTTC

size: NA
D: TRBD1
J: TRBJ1-1
V: TRBV19
length: 15
CDR3: CASSTPGQSNTEAFF
DNA: TGTGCCAGTAGTACACCGGGACAGAGTAACACTGAAGCTTTCTTT

size: NA
D: NA
J: TRBJ2-7
V: TRBV21-1
length: 14
CDR3: CASSKDPGDVPQYF
DNA: TGTGCCAGCAGCAAAGACCCAGGGGACGTCCCGCAGTACTTC

size: NA
D: NA
J: TRBJ1-1
V: TRBV11-2
length: 14
CDR3: CASSLKSANTEAFF
DNA: TGTGCCAGCAGCTTAAAGTCCGCGAACACTGAAGCTTTCTTT

size: NA
D: NA
J: TRBJ1-2
V: TRBV6-5
length: 15
CDR3: CASRRIDRANYGYTF
DNA: TGTGCCAGCAGACGTATTGACAGAGCTAACTATGGCTACACCTTC

size: NA
D: NA
J: TRBJ1-1
V: TRBV13
length: 16
CDR3: CASSFNIGPMNTEAFF
DNA: TGTGCCAGCAGTTTTAATATCGGCCCCATGAACACTGAAGCTTTCTTT

size: NA
D: NA
J: TRBJ1-5
V: TRBV15
length: 13
CDR3: CATSRVEGQPQHF
DNA: TGTGCCACCAGCAGAGTGGAAGGGCAGCCCCAGCATTTT

size: NA
D: TRBD2
J: TRBJ2-5
V: TRBV6-5
length: 13
CDR3: CASSYSLAETQYF
DNA: TGTGCCAGCAGTTACTCACTAGCGGAGACCCAGTACTTC

size: NA
D: NA
J: TRBJ1-2
V: TRBV4-1
length: 15
CDR3: CASSQGGLANYGYTF
DNA: TGCGCCAGCAGCCAAGGGGGGCTTGCTAACTATGGCTACACCTTC

size: NA
D: NA
J: TRBJ2-3
V: TRBV28
length: 14
CDR3: CASSTRHSTDTQYF
DNA: TGTGCCAGCAGTACCCGACACAGCACAGATACGCAGTATTTT

size: NA
D: NA
J: TRBJ1-4
V: TRBV19
length: 14
CDR3: CASSWTGADEKLFF
DNA: TGTGCCAGTAGCTGGACGGGTGCGGATGAAAAACTGTTTTTT

size: NA
D: TRBD1
J: TRBJ2-7
V: TRBV4-1
length: 17
CDR3: CASSQDPGTGTGYEQYF
DNA: TGCGCCAGCAGCCAAGATCCAGGGACCGGGACAGGGTACGAGCAGTACTTC

size: NA
D: TRBD1
J: TRBJ1-2
V: TRBV12-5
length: 15
CDR3: CASGEDRSRSYGYTF
DNA: TGTGCTAGTGGAGAGGACAGGTCAAGATCCTATGGCTACACCTTC

size: NA
D: NA
J: TRBJ2-7
V: TRBV6-5
length: 15
CDR3: CATRVIDSPSLEQYF
DNA: TGTGCCACCCGTGTTATAGACTCACCCTCGCTCGAGCAGTACTTC

size: NA
D: NA
J: TRBJ2-7
V: TRBV18
length: 13
CDR3: CASSPTEGNEQYF
DNA: TGTGCCAGCTCACCAACCGAAGGGAACGAGCAGTACTTC

size: NA
D: TRBD2
J: TRBJ2-1
V: TRBV9
length: 15
CDR3: CASSVRGRAYNEQFF
DNA: TGTGCCAGCAGCGTCCGCGGGAGGGCTTACAATGAGCAGTTCTTC

size: NA
D: TRBD2
J: TRBJ2-1
V: TRBV29-1
length: 14
CDR3: CSVGRGGADNEQFF
DNA: TGCAGCGTTGGACGCGGGGGGGCCGACAATGAGCAGTTCTTC

size: few
D: NA
J: TRBJ2-1
V: TRBV19
length: 15
CDR3: CASSTTTSLYNEQFF
DNA: TGTGCCAGTAGTACGACTACCTCGTTATACAATGAGCAGTTCTTC

size: NA
D: NA
J: TRBJ1-4
V: TRBV7-9
length: 16
CDR3: CASSFQTTPTGEKLFF
DNA: TGTGCCAGCAGCTTTCAGACTACTCCAACGGGTGAAAAACTGTTTTTT

size: NA
D: TRBD2
J: TRBJ2-2
V: TRBV5-5
length: 16
CDR3: CASRPGLAGNTGELFF
DNA: TGTGCCAGCAGACCTGGACTAGCGGGAAACACCGGGGAGCTGTTTTTT

size: NA
D: NA
J: TRBJ1-5
V: TRBV7-2
length: 15
CDR3: CASSLDSGPNQPQHF
DNA: TGTGCCAGCAGCTTAGATTCAGGGCCCAATCAGCCCCAGCATTTT